Listed below are T cell receptor beta chains from one sample, sequenced in a study of T cells in Graves' hyperthyroidism and ophthalmopathy. Each CDR3 protein gets one entry after TCRdb re-called the multiplex PCR reads with MiXCR. Of some 490,000 distinct CDR3 sequences in the sample, less than 25% were seen once. The specimen sequenced was blood. The receptor source for this set is a woman in her seventies with Graves' ophthalmopathy. The conserved cysteine and the conserved F or W are not part of the CDR3 here.

J gene | V gene | CDR3 protein
TRBJ2-2 | TRBV27 | ASSILAGVVGELF
TRBJ1-1 | TRBV12-3/TRBV12-4 | ASSRPGTVNTEAF
TRBJ2-5 | TRBV5-4 | ASSRRASGLAGEETQY
TRBJ1-6 | TRBV6-5 | ASSYEPGGSPLH
TRBJ2-3 | TRBV30 | AWSIGLDTQY
TRBJ1-1 | TRBV7-9 | ASSPRSSGEGEAF
TRBJ1-1 | TRBV18 | ASSPGQGARRNTEAF
TRBJ2-1 | TRBV6-5 | ASSYRTSGFRQSSYNEQF
TRBJ2-3 | TRBV28 | ASSSYPPGVGTDTQY
TRBJ2-3 | TRBV28 | ASNGGRMPGTQY
TRBJ2-7 | TRBV30 | AWSVKTSSSYEQY
TRBJ2-5 | TRBV28 | ASSQDRTAEETQY
TRBJ2-1 | TRBV2 | ARGLYNEQF
TRBJ2-3 | TRBV10-2 | ASGQAKLTDTQY
TRBJ1-5 | TRBV7-3 | ASSTTTRQDICLNQPQH
TRBJ2-1 | TRBV28 | ASPPSLAATYNEQF
TRBJ2-6 | TRBV7-8 | ASSLRRAGANVLT
TRBJ1-2 | TRBV28 | ASSTPQGGYT
TRBJ2-4 | TRBV5-1 | ASSSQDRVKNIQY
TRBJ1-1 | TRBV28 | ASSLLGGALPNTEAF
TRBJ2-2 | TRBV3-1 | ASSQTYTNTGELF
TRBJ2-1 | TRBV30 | AWSLAGTYNEQF
TRBJ1-4 | TRBV9 | ASSVGWSGKLF
TRBJ1-1 | TRBV7-9 | ASSSFQGTEAF
TRBJ2-1 | TRBV28 | ASREGGDYNEQF
TRBJ2-1 | TRBV12-3/TRBV12-4 | ASSLIVLAGLSYNEQF
TRBJ1-1 | TRBV5-1 | ASSSGQQQMNTEAF
TRBJ2-3 | TRBV27 | ASRPIPDRGFRDTQY
TRBJ2-7 | TRBV20-1 | SANPIAGGRNEQY
TRBJ2-5 | TRBV12-3/TRBV12-4 | ASSLGRRQETQY
TRBJ1-2 | TRBV29-1 | SVDGTDGYT
TRBJ2-3 | TRBV9 | ASSPLGDRTDTQY
TRBJ2-1 | TRBV2 | ASSVRTVDNEQF
TRBJ2-7 | TRBV6-1 | ASTPGGEGVDEQY
TRBJ2-5 | TRBV19 | ASMQLAGETQY
TRBJ2-7 | TRBV2 | ASSLSGRDGEQY
TRBJ2-1 | TRBV2 | ASSRTSGRVKEQF
TRBJ2-7 | TRBV15 | ATSRDIGEREQY
TRBJ1-1 | TRBV9 | ASSAGQGIEAF
TRBJ2-7 | TRBV7-6 | ASTQRPSGEQY
TRBJ1-2 | TRBV24-1 | ATSDWDTPSEGYT
TRBJ2-3 | TRBV6-2/TRBV6-3 | ASSSTGTGGIGTQY
TRBJ2-5 | TRBV24-1 | ATSDGLLETQY
TRBJ1-2 | TRBV2 | ASIDPNRGHGGYT
TRBJ1-2 | TRBV7-8 | ASRPDGGYGYGYT
TRBJ2-1 | TRBV20-1 | SARLASGTGDEQF
TRBJ2-7 | TRBV28 | ASSLLLAGYHEQY
TRBJ2-3 | TRBV7-2 | ASSQVPGTDTQY
TRBJ1-6 | TRBV3-1 | ASSQANLGGGPLH